This T cell receptor (beta chain) is drawn from a study of T cells after yellow fever vaccination. The ends lost 8 bases at V and 7 bases at J; junction bases unmatched: 11. The CDR3 runs 14 residues. Per germline, CDR1 SGHTA and CDR2 FQGNSA. TCRdb ran MiXCR on the 5' RACE reads and lists one entry per CDR3 protein. Of about 630,000 distinct CDR3 sequences in the sample, 10% to 15% are singletons; the top ten hold about 16%. The chain recombines TRBV7-2 with TRBJ2-1; 7 bases are shared with TRBD2. The TCR was taken from a man under 40 who received the YFV17D yellow fever vaccine. Specimen: PBMCs, collected on the day of the yellow fever booster vaccination. The CDR3 DNA sequence: TGTGCCAGCGGAACCCGGGGAGGGCCGAATGAGCAGTTCTTC. Translated, it gives CASGTRGGPNEQFF.